Described below is a single T cell receptor beta chain sequence and its context. As yet, its antigen is unknown. The junction departs from germline at one end; a sequencing error may be responsible. The data belong to a study of tumor-infiltrating lymphocytes in primary liver carcinoma. The study, taken as a whole, reports: Roughly 7.5-25% of top clones, and no more, occurred in all five tumor regions.

From approximately 0.5 ug of total RNA, TCR beta-specific cDNA was reverse-transcribed using a constant-region primer. Amplification in three nested multiplex PCR rounds with slightly modified ARM-PCR gave rise to TCR beta libraries. The first two PCR rounds used TRBV1-TRBV30 forward primers with a C-beta reverse primer, 9 to 11 cycles each. TCRdb redid the calling of the multiplex PCR reads with MiXCR, one entry per CDR3 protein. The table shows tens of thousands of distinct CDR3 sequences, with roughly three quarters occurring only once. Unsorted bulk tissue (roughly 19-30 mg) underwent RNA and DNA co-extraction. None of the patients had received treatment, and all had chronic HBV infection. The study found over 75% viable tumor cells in every tumor sample. The CDR3 has 14 amino acids.

J is TRBJ2-4 and V is TRBV12-3 or TRBV12-4; no clear D gene. This TCR was recovered from a man between 35 and 55 years old with primary liver carcinoma and hepatitis B virus infection. Sequencing was performed on liver tumor tissue from sampling region 4. Subset noted: tumor region T4, right-lateral pole. The CDR3 is CASTRAQAKNIQWF. The CDR3 region has the DNA TGTGCGAGCACCCGGGCCCAAGCCAAAAACATTCAGTGGTTC.